The 3 T cell receptor beta chains reported below all come from one sample, sequenced in a study of somatic mutations in cytotoxic T cells in rheumatoid arthritis. Profiled with immunoSEQ multiplex PCR; TCRdb holds only in-frame clones, not every one. This sample has some 29,000 clones, with around nine tenths found just once. Sequenced input: CD8+ T cells sorted from blood. The receptors shown here come from an adult with rheumatoid arthritis.

The V gene is TRBV5-3, the J gene TRBJ2-3; a weak D match, TRBD1 (6 bases). TRBV5-3 is identified as an open reading frame with a role that is uncertain. The CDR3 sequence is 16 residues long. V lost 4 bases and J lost 3, with 18 bases in between. The CDR3 here is CARSVSGTHRTDTQYF. CDR3 sequence (DNA): TGTGCCAGAAGCGTCTCCGGGACACATCGGACAGATACGCAGTATTTT.

The chain recombines TRBV7-2 with TRBJ2-2, with D unclear. Trimming took off 5 bases at V and 0 bases at J, with 7 bases between the two ends. Germline-derived CDR1 and CDR2 are SGHTA and FQGNSA. This CDR3 is 14 amino acids long. The CDR3 here is CASSPRTNTGELFF. The CDR3 nucleotides read TGTGCCAGCAGCCCCCGCACGAACACCGGGGAGCTGTTTTTT.

The chain carries TRBV9 and TRBJ1-2; a possible D gene is TRBD1 (6 bases). The CDR3 totals 16 residues. V lost 3 bases to trimming and J lost 0 bases, with 15 bases between them. Germline lookup yields CDR1 SGDLS and CDR2 YYNGEE. CDR3 bases: TGTGCCAGCAGCGCCGAGGGGGGGGAATCTAACTATGGCTACACCTTC. Protein product: CASSAEGGESNYGYTF.